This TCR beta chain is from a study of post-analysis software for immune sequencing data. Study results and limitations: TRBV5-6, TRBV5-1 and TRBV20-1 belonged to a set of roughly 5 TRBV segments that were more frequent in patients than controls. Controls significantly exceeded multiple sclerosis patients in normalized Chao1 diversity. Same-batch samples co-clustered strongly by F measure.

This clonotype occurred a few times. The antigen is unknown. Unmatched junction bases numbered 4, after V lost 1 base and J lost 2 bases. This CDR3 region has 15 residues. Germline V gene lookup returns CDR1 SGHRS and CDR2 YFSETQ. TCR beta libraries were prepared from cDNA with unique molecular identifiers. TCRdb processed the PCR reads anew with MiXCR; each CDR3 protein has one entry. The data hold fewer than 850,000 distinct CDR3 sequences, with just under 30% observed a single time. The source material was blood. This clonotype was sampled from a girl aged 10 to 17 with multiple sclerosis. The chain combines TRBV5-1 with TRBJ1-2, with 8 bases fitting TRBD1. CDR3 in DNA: TGCGCCAGCAGCTTGCAGGGGGCGATAAACTATGGCTACACCTTC. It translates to CASSLQGAINYGYTF.